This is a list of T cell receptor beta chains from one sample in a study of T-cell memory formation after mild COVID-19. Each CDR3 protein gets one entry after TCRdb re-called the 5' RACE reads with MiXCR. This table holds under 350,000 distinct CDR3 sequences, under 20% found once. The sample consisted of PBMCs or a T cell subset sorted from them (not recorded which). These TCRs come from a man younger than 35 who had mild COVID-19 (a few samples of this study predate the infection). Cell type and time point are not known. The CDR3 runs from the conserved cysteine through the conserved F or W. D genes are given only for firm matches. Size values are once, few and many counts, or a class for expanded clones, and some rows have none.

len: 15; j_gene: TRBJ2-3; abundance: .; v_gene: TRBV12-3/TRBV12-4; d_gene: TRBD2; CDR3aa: CASSPRGGYTDTQYF; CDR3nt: TGTGCCAGCAGCCCTCGCGGGGGGTACACAGATACGCAGTATTTT
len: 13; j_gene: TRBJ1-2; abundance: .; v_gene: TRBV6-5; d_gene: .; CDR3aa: CASHRAPNYGYTF; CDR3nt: TGTGCCAGCCACAGGGCTCCTAACTATGGCTACACCTTC
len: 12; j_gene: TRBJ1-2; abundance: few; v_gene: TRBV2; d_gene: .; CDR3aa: CASSESRYGYTF; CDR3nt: TGTGCCAGCAGTGAATCACGGTATGGCTACACCTTC
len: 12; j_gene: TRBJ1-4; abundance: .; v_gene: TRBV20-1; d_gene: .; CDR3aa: CSARASAEKLFF; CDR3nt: TGCAGTGCTAGAGCCAGTGCGGAAAAACTGTTTTTT
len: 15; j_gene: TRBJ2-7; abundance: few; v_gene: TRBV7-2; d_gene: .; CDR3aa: CASSSLLQVSYEQYF; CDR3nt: TGTGCCAGCAGCTCTCTCCTCCAGGTTTCCTACGAGCAGTACTTC
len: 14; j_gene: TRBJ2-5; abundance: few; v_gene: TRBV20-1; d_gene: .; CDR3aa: CSARGDASPETQYF; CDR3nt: TGCAGTGCTAGGGGTGACGCTTCGCCGGAGACCCAGTACTTC
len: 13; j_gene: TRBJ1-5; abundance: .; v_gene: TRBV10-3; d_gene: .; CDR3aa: CAISLGEGQPQHF; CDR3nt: TGTGCCATCAGTCTCGGGGAGGGTCAGCCCCAGCATTTT
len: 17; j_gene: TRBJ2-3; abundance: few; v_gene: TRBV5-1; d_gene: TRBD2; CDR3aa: CASSVERGRVSTDTQYF; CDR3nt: TGCGCCAGCAGCGTCGAGCGGGGGCGCGTTTCTACAGATACGCAGTATTTT
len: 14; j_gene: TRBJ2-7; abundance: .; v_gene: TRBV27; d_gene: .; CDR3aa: CASSFGGALYEQYF; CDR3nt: TGTGCCAGCAGTTTCGGTGGGGCCCTCTACGAGCAGTACTTC
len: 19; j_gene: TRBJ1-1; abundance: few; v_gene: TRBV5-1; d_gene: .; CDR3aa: CASKRFSQNRVTLTAEAFF; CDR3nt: TGCGCCAGCAAGAGGTTCTCCCAAAACAGGGTAACCCTAACCGCTGAAGCTTTCTTT
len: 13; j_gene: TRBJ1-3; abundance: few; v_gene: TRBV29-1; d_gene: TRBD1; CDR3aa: CSVYQGAGNTIYF; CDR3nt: TGCAGCGTTTATCAGGGGGCTGGAAACACCATATATTTT
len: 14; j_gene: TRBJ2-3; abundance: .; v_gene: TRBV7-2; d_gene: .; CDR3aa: CASSLVEGFGTQYF; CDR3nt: TGTGCCAGCAGCTTAGTCGAAGGATTCGGGACGCAGTATTTT
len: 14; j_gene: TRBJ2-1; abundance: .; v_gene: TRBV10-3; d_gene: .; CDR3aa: CAISPSSSYNEQFF; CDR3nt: TGTGCCATCAGCCCTAGTAGCTCCTACAATGAGCAGTTCTTC
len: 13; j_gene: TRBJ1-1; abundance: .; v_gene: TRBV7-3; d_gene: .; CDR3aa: CASSSTGTTEAFF; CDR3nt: TGTGCCAGCAGCTCAACAGGGACCACTGAAGCTTTCTTT